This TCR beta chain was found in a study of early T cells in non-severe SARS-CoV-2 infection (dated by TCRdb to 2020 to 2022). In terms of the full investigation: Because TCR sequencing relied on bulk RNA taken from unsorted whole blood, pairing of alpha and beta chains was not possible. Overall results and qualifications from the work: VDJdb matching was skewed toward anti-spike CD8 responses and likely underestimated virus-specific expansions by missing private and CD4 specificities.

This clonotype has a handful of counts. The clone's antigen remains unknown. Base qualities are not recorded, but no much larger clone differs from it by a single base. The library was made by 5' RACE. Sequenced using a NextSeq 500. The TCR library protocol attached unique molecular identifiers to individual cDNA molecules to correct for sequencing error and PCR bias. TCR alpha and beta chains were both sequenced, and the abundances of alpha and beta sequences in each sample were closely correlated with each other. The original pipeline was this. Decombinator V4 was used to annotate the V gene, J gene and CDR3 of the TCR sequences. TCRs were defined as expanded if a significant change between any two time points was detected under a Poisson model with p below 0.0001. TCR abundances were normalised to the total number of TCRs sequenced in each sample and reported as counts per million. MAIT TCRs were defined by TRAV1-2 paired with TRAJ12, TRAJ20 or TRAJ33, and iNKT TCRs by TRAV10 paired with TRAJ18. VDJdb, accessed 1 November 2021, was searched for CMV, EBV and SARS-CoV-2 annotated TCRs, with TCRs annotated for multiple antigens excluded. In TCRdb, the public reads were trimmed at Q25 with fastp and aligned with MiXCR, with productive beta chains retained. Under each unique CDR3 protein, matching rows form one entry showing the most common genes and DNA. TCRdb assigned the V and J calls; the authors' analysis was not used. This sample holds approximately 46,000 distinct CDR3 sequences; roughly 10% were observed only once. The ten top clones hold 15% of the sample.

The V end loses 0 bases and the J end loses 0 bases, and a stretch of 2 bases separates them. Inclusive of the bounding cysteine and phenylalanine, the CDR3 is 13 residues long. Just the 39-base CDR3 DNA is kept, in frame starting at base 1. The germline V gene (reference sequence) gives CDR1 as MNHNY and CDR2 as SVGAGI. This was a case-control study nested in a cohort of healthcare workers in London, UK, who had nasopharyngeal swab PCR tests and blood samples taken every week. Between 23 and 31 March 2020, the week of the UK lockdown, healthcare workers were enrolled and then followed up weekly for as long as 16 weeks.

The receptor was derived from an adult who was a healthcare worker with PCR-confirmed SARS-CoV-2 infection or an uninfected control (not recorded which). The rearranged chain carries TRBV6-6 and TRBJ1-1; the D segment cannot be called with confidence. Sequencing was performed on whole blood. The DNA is TGTGCCAGCAGTTACTCGGTGAACACTGAAGCTTTCTTT. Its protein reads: CASSYSVNTEAFF.